These 11 T cell receptor beta chains were sequenced from one sample in a study of shared clonotypes between healthy human individuals. Produced via immunoSEQ multiplex PCR; TCRdb's table is partial and in-frame only. The sample has more than 2,000,000 clones; approximately 93% are singletons. The specimen sequenced was naive CD4+ T cells from PBMCs. The subset: CD45RA+ positively selected. These receptor sequences come from a man between 18 and 35 years old in good health. Some clones in this sample may be carry-over from other donors' samples.

The CDR3 coding sequence is TGTGCCAGCAACCTAGGACAGGCCGCACCCAATGAGCAGTTCTTC. It is translated as CASNLGQAAPNEQFF. The chain carries TRBV27 and TRBJ2-1; TRBD1 aligns across 7 bases. With V trimmed by 7 bases and J by 6 bases, 12 bases remained unmatched. The germline CDR1 and CDR2 sequences are MNHEY and SMNVEV (reference sequence). The CDR3 has 15 amino acids.

The genes are TRBV5-1 and TRBJ1-3; D is uncertain. Trimming left V 1 base short and J 1 base short, with 15 bases between. CDR3 length: 17 residues. CDR1 and CDR2 from the germline V gene are SGHRS and YFSETQ. CDR3 coding DNA: TGCGCCAGCAGCTTGTATTTGGGTGGTGGATCTGGAAACACCATATATTTT. Its translation is CASSLYLGGGSGNTIYF.

The V call is TRBV7-9, the J call TRBJ2-3; the D gene is possibly TRBD1 (6 bases). This CDR3 is 15 amino acids long. Trimming cost V 7 bases and J 6 bases, with 20 bases left between them. Looked up from germline, CDR1 is SEHNR and CDR2 is FQNEAQ (reference sequence). The CDR3 DNA follows: TGTGCCAGCACACCGGTCAACAGGGAGAGGGATACGCAGTATTTT. It specifies CASTPVNRERDTQYF.

V and J are TRBV7-6 and TRBJ2-7, with a weak D call TRBD1 (6 bases). Germline CDR1 SGHVS, CDR2 FNYEAQ. Trimming shortened V by 7 bases and J by 6 bases, and 22 bases separated the two germline ends. The CDR3 runs 15 residues. The CDR3: CASTQGLGAGGEQYF. CDR3 DNA: TGTGCCAGCACCCAAGGGTTGGGGGCGGGTGGCGAGCAGTACTTC.

The rearrangement joins TRBV4-2 to TRBJ2-7, with D hard to call. Germline V CDR1 and CDR2: LGHNA, YNFKEQ. Trimming pared 1 base from V and 6 bases from J, leaving 10 bases between. The CDR3 runs to 13 residues. The CDR3 nucleotides read TGTGCCAGCAGCCAAGCCCCGTTGGGCGAGCAGTACTTC. Encoded protein: CASSQAPLGEQYF.

This chain joins TRBV10-3 and TRBJ2-1, with 8 bases lining up with TRBD1. This CDR3 has 15 residues. Germline V gene data show CDR1 as ENHRY and CDR2 as SYGVKD. V lost 5 bases to trimming and J lost 4 bases; unmatched junction nucleotides: 7. The CDR3 sequence is CAISKDRAVYNEQFF. CDR3 nucleotides: TGTGCCATCAGTAAGGACAGGGCCGTATACAATGAGCAGTTCTTC.

The chain couples TRBV13 to TRBJ2-7; either TRBD1 or TRBD2 may supply D (5 bases each). Trimming left V 4 bases short and J 3 bases short, with 16 bases between. This CDR3 region has 15 residues. Germline V gene lookup returns CDR1 PRHDT and CDR2 FYEKMQ (reference sequence). CDR3 region: CASSSGTQNYYEQYF. CDR3 nucleotide sequence: TGTGCCAGCAGCTCAGGGACCCAAAACTACTACGAGCAGTACTTC.

V gene TRBV6-5 combines with J gene TRBJ1-6, with 7 bases lining up with TRBD1. Per the germline V gene, CDR1 is MNHEY and CDR2 is SVGAGI. V was pared by 6 bases and J by 5 bases, with 7 bases of the junction left unmatched. The CDR3 is 15 residues long. The CDR3 is CASRRRQGHNSPLHF. For the CDR3, the DNA is TGTGCCAGCAGGAGACGACAGGGTCATAATTCACCCCTCCACTTT.

V is TRBV7-7 and J is TRBJ2-3; D is undetermined. Germline V gene sequence: CDR1 SSHAT, CDR2 FNYEAQ (reference sequence). This CDR3 has 15 amino acids. V gave up 6 bases and J gave up 3 bases, with 16 bases separating them. In DNA, the CDR3 is TGTGCCAGCAGTCCGATGCCATTTGGGACAGATACGCAGTATTTT. Translation gives CASSPMPFGTDTQYF.

The CDR3 DNA sequence: TGTGCCAGCAGCCAGGGACAGGGAACAGATACGCAGTATTTT. As protein: CASSQGQGTDTQYF. The chain combines TRBV13 with TRBJ2-3; 9 bases agree with TRBD1. Germline loops: CDR1 PRHDT, CDR2 FYEKMQ (reference sequence). The CDR3 length is 14 residues. With 5 bases clipped from V and 3 bases from J, the junction kept 3 bases outside the gene matches.

V gene TRBV11-2 combines with J gene TRBJ2-7, with 11 bases identical to TRBD2. With 4 bases clipped from V and 1 base from J, the junction kept 3 bases outside the gene matches. This CDR3 has 15 residues. Germline CDR1 and CDR2: SGHAT and FQNNGV. The CDR3 sequence is CASSSTSGVSYEQYF. The CDR3 nucleotides read TGTGCCAGCAGCTCGACTAGCGGGGTTTCCTACGAGCAGTACTTC.